The 25 T cell receptor beta chains in this list originate from one sample, sequenced in a study of blood T cell repertoires in COVID-19. Assay used: immunoSEQ multiplex PCR; TCRdb lists only in-frame clones, some missing. This table has 84,000 or so clones, roughly 85% appearing once. Source material: peripheral blood. The receptors come from a man in his 60s with acute or convalescent COVID-19.

The chain couples TRBV5-8 to TRBJ1-4; D is undetermined. The germline V gene has CDR1 SGHTS and CDR2 YDEGEE. This CDR3 has 17 amino acids. Trimming stripped 1 base from V and 6 bases from J, with 19 bases between. CDR3 sequence (DNA): TGTGCCAGCAGCTTGTTGGGTATCCCTCCCGAGGATGAAAAACTGTTTTTT. This translates into CASSLLGIPPEDEKLFF.

V usage is TRBV9 and J usage is TRBJ2-7; 7 bases match TRBD2. J lost 3 bases, V lost 2 bases, and 5 bases had no gene match. The CDR3 consists of 14 residues. Germline CDR1 is SGDLS and CDR2 is YYNGEE. The CDR3 region has the DNA TGTGCCAGCAGCGTTAGCGGGTCGAACTACGAGCAGTACTTC. Amino acids: CASSVSGSNYEQYF.

The chain recombines TRBV30 with TRBJ1-3; 12 nucleotides match TRBD1. The J segment lost 2 bases and the V segment lost 1 base, leaving 3 bases of the junction unmatched. The CDR3 is made up of 16 amino acids. In germline, CDR1 is GTSNPN, CDR2 SVGIG (reference sequence). The CDR3 here is CAWSAGTGGTGNTIYF. CDR3 DNA: TGTGCCTGGAGTGCGGGGACAGGGGGCACTGGAAACACCATATATTTT. The full variable domain, completed using reference TRBV30 and TRBJ1-3, is SQTIHQWPATLVQPVGSPLSLECTVEGTSNPNLYWYRQAAGRGLQLLFYSVGIGQISSEVPQNLSASRPQDRQFILSSKKLLLSDSGFYLCAWSAGTGGTGNTIYFGEGSWLTVV.

The V and J genes are TRBV6-2 or TRBV6-3 and TRBJ1-2; TRBD1 agrees at 7 bases. Germline CDR1 is MNHEY and CDR2 is SVGEGT. This CDR3 is built from 13 residues. J was trimmed by 4 bases and V by 6 bases; bases with no gene match: 5. CDR3 residues: CASSLDRVYGYTF. The DNA of the CDR3 is TGTGCCAGCAGCCTTGACAGGGTCTATGGCTACACCTTC.

This clone was found once. The chain links TRBV5-1 to TRBJ2-1, with TRBD2 identical over 9 bases. The ends lost 2 bases at V and 4 bases at J; junction bases unmatched: 4. Germline V gene lookup returns CDR1 SGHRS and CDR2 YFSETQ. The CDR3 consists of 15 residues. The CDR3 loop is CASSFLAGQYNEQFF. The CDR3 DNA follows: TGCGCCAGCAGCTTTCTAGCGGGGCAATACAATGAGCAGTTCTTC. Based on the CDR3 plus reference TRBV5-1 and TRBJ2-1, the full variable domain is KAGVTQTPRYLIKTRGQQVTLSCSPISGHRSVSWYQQTPGQGLQFLFEYFSETQRNKGNFPGRFSGRQFSNSRSEMNVSTLELGDSALYLCASSFLAGQYNEQFFGPGTRLTVL.

The chain recombines TRBV6-2 or TRBV6-3 with TRBJ1-5; D ambiguous. From germline, CDR1 is MNHEY and CDR2 SVGEGT. Trimming removed 3 bases at V and 3 bases at J, with 12 bases between. The CDR3 has 15 residues. CDR3 nucleotides: TGTGCCAGCAGTTATCGGAGGGCCATCAATCAGCCCCAGCATTTT. Its protein is CASSYRRAINQPQHF.

The V gene is TRBV4-2, the J gene TRBJ1-4; 11 nucleotides line up with TRBD1. V trimming: 4 bases; J trimming: 6 bases; junction bases outside the gene matches: 4. The germline V gene has CDR1 LGHNA and CDR2 YNFKEQ. This CDR3 region has 15 residues. The CDR3 is CASSLPGQGDEKLFF. The CDR3 nucleotides read TGTGCCAGCAGCCTTCCGGGACAGGGGGATGAAAAACTGTTTTTT.

This clone came up once. The chain combines TRBV11-2 with TRBJ2-2; the D gene is possibly TRBD1 (5 bases). CDR1 is SGHAT and CDR2 is FQNNGV in the germline V gene. This CDR3 contains 13 residues. Trimming stripped 5 bases from V and 7 bases from J, with 11 bases between. CDR3 residues: CASSTQGSGELFF. CDR3 nucleotides: TGTGCCAGCAGCACCCAGGGTAGCGGGGAGCTGTTTTTT.

The chain links TRBV4-3 to TRBJ2-7; D perhaps matches TRBD1 (6 bases). The CDR3 is 15 residues long. Germline V gene sequence: CDR1 LGHNA, CDR2 YSLEER. V was clipped by 4 bases and J by 0 bases, with 13 bases between them. The chain's CDR3 is CASSPTGQNSYEQYF. CDR3 DNA: TGCGCCAGCAGCCCCACGGGACAAAACTCCTACGAGCAGTACTTC.

The chain carries TRBV3-1 (or the pseudogene TRBV3-2) and TRBJ1-2; D gene uncertain. Trimming cost V 1 base and J 8 bases, with 23 bases left between them. The germline CDR1 and CDR2 sequences are LGHDT and YNNKEL (reference sequence). The CDR3 runs to 17 residues. The CDR3 DNA follows: TGTGCCAGCAGCCAAGGACTATATGGACTCCCCTTCTACGGCTACACCTTC. It translates to CASSQGLYGLPFYGYTF.

The gene calls are TRBV3-1 (or the pseudogene TRBV3-2) and TRBJ2-3; D is undetermined. V lost 0 bases to trimming and J lost 6 bases, with 10 bases between them. Germline CDR1 is LGHDT and CDR2 is YNNKEL (reference sequence). The CDR3 runs to 14 residues. CDR3 residues: CASSQEGPRDTQYF. CDR3 in DNA: TGTGCCAGCAGCCAAGAGGGTCCCAGGGATACGCAGTATTTT.

This chain connects TRBV6-2 or TRBV6-3 to TRBJ1-2, with D unclear. Germline V gene data show CDR1 as MNHEY and CDR2 as SVGEGT. Trimming pared 2 bases from V and 7 bases from J, leaving 5 bases between. CDR3 length equals 11 residues. CDR3 sequence: CASSYPSGYTF. The CDR3 region has the DNA TGTGCCAGCAGTTACCCCTCTGGCTACACCTTC.

The rearrangement links TRBV3-1 (or the pseudogene TRBV3-2) to TRBJ1-1, with unresolved D. The CDR3 runs to 11 residues. Germline CDR1 is LGHDT and CDR2 is YNNKEL (reference sequence). Trimming took 3 bases from V and 10 from J, leaving 9 bases between them. The CDR3 nucleotides read TGTGCCAGCAGCCATGCGAACAGAGCTTTCTTT. As protein: CASSHANRAFF.

J is TRBJ1-1 and V is TRBV2, with D perhaps matching TRBD1 (5 bases). With 6 bases removed from V and 5 bases from J, the gap between germline ends came to 13 bases. This CDR3 contains 13 residues. Germline V gene lookup returns CDR1 SNHLY and CDR2 FYNNEI. CDR3: CASSPGGWTEAFF. For the CDR3, the DNA is TGTGCCAGCAGCCCGGGGGGGTGGACTGAAGCTTTCTTT.

The chain combines TRBV5-1 with TRBJ2-7; TRBD1 is a possible D gene (5 bases). The V and J ends lost 0 bases and 3 bases respectively, with 10 bases between them. Germline-derived CDR1 and CDR2 are SGHRS and YFSETQ. The CDR3 runs to 14 residues. The CDR3 DNA reads TGCGCCAGCAGCTTGGGTGTCAGGGACTACGAGCAGTACTTC. Amino acid sequence: CASSLGVRDYEQYF.

As regards this clone: The identical CDR3 is also encoded by other nucleotide sequences in the sample. The chain employs TRBV3-1 (or the pseudogene TRBV3-2) and TRBJ1-2; D remains unclear. The CDR3 contains 12 residues. V lost 1 base and J 8 bases, leaving 8 bases between the germline ends. Germline-derived CDR1 and CDR2 are LGHDT and YNNKEL (reference sequence). CDR3 protein: CASSQASYGYTF. In DNA form, the CDR3 reads TGTGCCAGCAGCCAAGCTAGCTACGGCTACACCTTC.

This chain connects TRBV15 to TRBJ2-3; 12 nucleotides agree with TRBD2. Germline V CDR1 and CDR2: LNHNV, YYDKDF (reference sequence). J lost 2 bases, V lost 1 base, and 7 bases had no gene match. CDR3 length: 18 residues. The CDR3: CATSRGLLAGGLTDTQYF. DNA of the CDR3: TGTGCCACCAGCAGAGGCTTACTAGCGGGGGGACTCACAGATACGCAGTATTTT.

This clone was detected once. The chain joins TRBV19 to TRBJ1-5; D is possibly TRBD1 (6 bases). CDR1 is LNHDA, CDR2 SQIVND, per germline (reference sequence). Trimming removed 4 bases from V and 3 bases from J, with 10 bases in between. The CDR3 covers 14 residues. The CDR3 nucleotides are TGTGCCAGTAGTAGAGGACAGACCAATCAGCCCCAGCATTTT. Encoded protein: CASSRGQTNQPQHF.

The chain combines TRBV6-5 with TRBJ1-2, with 8 nucleotides matching TRBD1. Losses at the gene ends were 7 bases for V and 6 bases for J; bases not matched to a gene: 7. The CDR3 contains 13 residues. Germline CDR1 is MNHEY and CDR2 is SVGAGI. CDR3 coding DNA: TGTGCCAGCAAGACAGGGGATTTGAATGGCTACACCTTC. It yields the protein CASKTGDLNGYTF.

This sequence joins TRBV23-1 and TRBJ1-4; 9 bases are a match to TRBD1. TRBV23-1 is noted as an ORF with a role that remains uncertain. J was trimmed by 4 bases and V by 8 bases; bases with no gene match: 5. The CDR3 spans 14 residues. In nucleotides, the CDR3 is TGCGCCAGCGGGGGGGACAGGGATAATGAAAAACTGTTTTTT. Translated, it gives CASGGDRDNEKLFF.

In this sample, this clone turned up once. The chain has TRBV5-6 and TRBJ2-5; 9 bases align to TRBD1. This CDR3 contains 15 residues. After removal of 2 bases from V and 4 bases from J, the junction contained 6 bases not matched to a gene. CDR1 is SGHDT and CDR2 is YYEEEE in the germline V gene. The CDR3 region is CASSFGQGRGETQYF. CDR3 DNA sequence: TGTGCCAGCAGCTTCGGACAGGGGAGAGGAGAGACCCAGTACTTC.

The V and J genes are TRBV29-1 and TRBJ2-4; 8 nucleotides match TRBD1. CDR3 length: 17 amino acids. V dropped 6 bases and J dropped 0; count of bases not matched to a gene: 13. The germline gives CDR1 SQVTM, CDR2 ANQGSEA. CDR3 nucleotides: TGCAGCGTGACCCCCCCTGGACAGGGAATAGCCAAAAACATTCAGTACTTC. Residues: CSVTPPGQGIAKNIQYF.

This clone has ten or more counts. The chain joins TRBV5-1 to TRBJ2-7; a possible D gene is TRBD1 (6 bases). The CDR3 length is 14 residues. CDR1 and CDR2 from the germline V gene are SGHRS and YFSETQ. The germline V and J ends were trimmed by 2 bases and 3 bases, with 12 bases remaining between them. CDR3 sequence: CASSLGGSVYEQYF. CDR3 bases: TGCGCCAGCAGCTTAGGGGGTTCGGTCTACGAGCAGTACTTC.

The chain carries TRBV3-1 (or the pseudogene TRBV3-2) and TRBJ2-2; 7 positions match TRBD1. The CDR3 sequence is 15 residues long. Germline trimming cut 4 bases from V and 6 bases from J; bases unmatched to any gene: 8. The germline V gene has CDR1 LGHDT and CDR2 YNNKEL (reference sequence). CDR3 bases: TGTGCCAGCAGCCCCCAGACAGGGTGGTCCGGGGAGCTGTTTTTT. Residues: CASSPQTGWSGELFF.

V is TRBV5-1 and J is TRBJ2-1; TRBD1 matches at 10 bases. The CDR3 contains 15 residues. V trimming: 5 bases; J trimming: 8 bases; junction bases outside the gene matches: 10. Germline-derived CDR1 and CDR2 are SGHRS and YFSETQ. CDR3 DNA: TGCGCCAGCAGTAATAGGGACAGGGGTGCCGATGAGCAGTTCTTC. It specifies CASSNRDRGADEQFF.